The clone carrying this TCR beta chain occurred a few times. Its antigen is unknown. This record comes from a study of T-cell reconstitution after alpha-beta-depleted transplantation in children. Study results and limitations: Several hundred expanded graft clones reportedly gave rise to the alpha-beta T cells present about two months after transplant. Day-60 TCRbeta diversity that was high in some patients was derived from surviving recipient T cells and thymic progenitors. Among T cells one year after transplant, newly produced cells accounted for most counts and diversity.

Germline V gene sequence: CDR1 MNHEY, CDR2 SVGAGI. Trimming took off 4 bases at V and 4 bases at J, with 12 bases between the two ends. The CDR3 has 14 amino acids. Preparation of the TCRbeta library involved a method that used unique molecular identifiers. Using its own MiXCR run on the PCR reads, TCRdb lists one record per CDR3 protein. Of 100,000 or so distinct CDR3 sequences detected, about a quarter appear once; the ten largest clones hold around a fifth. The clonotype originates from a boy between 2 and 10 years old with acute lymphoblastic leukemia, due to receive a stem cell transplant. The specimen comprised PBMCs, sampled before TCRalphabeta/CD19-depleted stem cell transplant. This sequence joins TRBV6-5 and TRBJ2-3; D call uncertain. The CDR3: CASSFRSIPDTQYF. The CDR3 nucleotides read TGTGCCAGCAGTTTCCGGAGTATCCCAGATACGCAGTATTTT.